Below, 3 T cell receptor beta chains from the same sample are listed, as sequenced in a study of blood T cells in healthy people across ages (dated by TCRdb to between 2014 and 2016). Library creation used 5' RACE. The data were produced on an Illumina HiSeq 2500. The second PCR ran for roughly 7 to 11 cycles and used a J-beta primer mix along with a sample-barcoded 5' primer. TCRdb reanalyzed the raw reads on its own, using fastp at Q25 for trimming and MiXCR for clone calling, and kept in-frame beta chains. Every distinct CDR3 protein forms one entry, paired with its most common genes and DNA. Present in this sample are roughly 640,000 distinct CDR3 sequences, about 30% of which were seen just once. Of the sample, more than 15% falls within the top ten clones. The specimen was blood. These receptors all come from a woman over 75 in good health.

In this sample, this clonotype turned up many times. The chain recombines TRBV12-3 or TRBV12-4 with TRBJ1-2, with D possibly matching TRBD1 (6 bases). The CDR3 runs 15 residues. V was trimmed by 6 bases and J by 2 bases, leaving 16 bases between them. The CDR3 here is CASSSPGAENYGYTF. The CDR3 DNA reads as TGTGCCAGCAGCTCCCCGGGGGCAGAGAACTATGGCTACACCTTC.

This clonotype turned up a few times. One base away lies a much larger clone, so this may be a sequencing read error. V is TRBV10-3 and J is TRBJ2-1; D is unresolved. The J call may not be correct, given that the DNA end is closer to TRBJ2-7. This CDR3 has 12 amino acids. Germline CDR1 is ENHRY and CDR2 is SYGVKD. Here the CDR3 DNA reads TGTGCCATCAGTGAAAGAAGCAATGAGCAGTACTTC. Translated: CAISERSNEQYF.

Many counts were recorded for this clonotype. The chain couples TRBV11-2 to TRBJ1-2, with TRBD1 identical over 11 bases. The germline gives CDR1 SGHAT, CDR2 FQNNGV. The length of the CDR3 is 14 residues. V lost 3 bases to trimming and J lost 6 bases; unmatched junction nucleotides: 3. In nucleotides, the CDR3 is TGTGCCAGCAGCTTCCGGACAGGGGGCAATGGCTACACCTTC. This translates into CASSFRTGGNGYTF.